The 20 T cell receptor beta chains listed next were all sequenced from one sample in a study of blood T cell repertoires in COVID-19. Some clones are missing from TCRdb's copy, which holds only in-frame ones; the method was immunoSEQ multiplex PCR. The profile shows 330,000 or so clones, roughly 87% of them singletons. The sequenced sample consisted of peripheral blood. All receptors come from a man aged 25-45 years with COVID-19, enrolled during active disease.

The chain joins TRBV5-6 to TRBJ2-7; TRBD2 is a possible D gene (5 bases). The V end was cut by 4 bases, the J end by 2 bases, with 7 bases between. This CDR3 contains 12 residues. Per germline, CDR1 SGHDT and CDR2 YYEEEE. The CDR3 DNA sequence: TGTGCCAGCAGCCCCGGGACCTACGAGCAGTACTTC. Protein sequence: CASSPGTYEQYF. The full variable domain, completed using reference TRBV5-6 and TRBJ2-7, is DAGVTQSPTHLIKTRGQQVTLRCSPKSGHDTVSWYQQALGQGPQFIFQYYEEEERQRGNFPDRFSGHQFPNYSSELNVNALLLGDSALYLCASSPGTYEQYFGPGTRLTVT.

The CDR3 here is CASSVGLGTANYGYTF. CDR3 coding DNA: TGTGCCAGCAGCGTAGGGCTTGGGACAGCTAACTATGGCTACACCTTC. The chain links TRBV9 to TRBJ1-2; 7 bases are a match to TRBD1. CDR3 length: 16 residues. Germline values: CDR1 SGDLS, CDR2 YYNGEE. The J segment lost 0 bases and the V segment lost 0 bases, leaving 5 bases of the junction unmatched.

The chain recombines TRBV7-2 with TRBJ2-7, with TRBD1 matching 9 bases. CDR3 length: 14 amino acids. Germline lookup yields CDR1 SGHTA and CDR2 FQGNSA. V dropped 1 base and J dropped 6; count of bases not matched to a gene: 4. Written as DNA, the CDR3 is TGTGCCAGCAGCTTAGTTACAGGGGGCGGCGAGCAGTACTTC. It is translated as CASSLVTGGGEQYF.

This chain links TRBV18 with TRBJ2-7, with 9 bases aligning to TRBD2. The CDR3 is 15 residues long. Germline assignment: CDR1 KGHSH and CDR2 LQKENI. The V segment lost 3 bases and the J segment 0 bases; nucleotides outside the gene matches: 3. CDR3 nucleotide sequence: TGTGCCAGCTCACCGCTAGCGGGGATCTCCTACGAGCAGTACTTC. Translated, it gives CASSPLAGISYEQYF.

The rearrangement joins TRBV7-2 to TRBJ2-1; 9 bases are a match to TRBD2. Germline V gene sequence: CDR1 SGHTA, CDR2 FQGNSA. The CDR3 runs 16 residues. With V trimmed by 1 base and J by 5 bases, 6 bases remained unmatched. CDR3 DNA: TGTGCCAGCAGCTTAGTTTGGCTAGCGGGAAACAATGAGCAGTTCTTC. Translated: CASSLVWLAGNNEQFF.

The chain links TRBV24-1 to TRBJ1-2; 7 bases are shared with TRBD1. Germline lookup yields CDR1 KGHDR and CDR2 SFDVKD. J gave up 1 base and V 3 bases, and 4 bases lay outside the gene matches. This CDR3 spans 15 amino acids. The CDR3 nucleotides read TGTGCCACCAGTGATACGGGACAGAGTAACTATGGCTACACCTTC. Translating it yields CATSDTGQSNYGYTF.

The J gene is TRBJ2-6, the V gene TRBV11-3; D remains unclear. CDR3 length: 14 residues. Germline CDR1 SGHNT, CDR2 YENEEA. Deletions cut 0 bases from V and 4 bases from J, with 4 bases between. Here the CDR3 reads CASSLDAGANVLTF. The CDR3, as DNA: TGTGCCAGCAGCTTAGACGCGGGGGCCAACGTCCTGACTTTC.

V gene TRBV27 combines with J gene TRBJ1-2; 9 positions match TRBD1. V dropped 0 bases and J dropped 4; count of bases not matched to a gene: 12. Germline V lookup: CDR1 MNHEY, CDR2 SMNVEV (reference sequence). The CDR3 consists of 18 residues. CDR3 DNA sequence: TGTGCCAGCAGTTTATCGATAGGGAACAGGGGGCTTGGCTATGGCTACACCTTC. This encodes CASSLSIGNRGLGYGYTF.

For the CDR3, the DNA is TGTGCCAGCAGCATGGGGCGGGGAGCGAGGGCCGGGGAGCTGTTTTTT. Translating it yields CASSMGRGARAGELFF. V gene TRBV7-8 combines with J gene TRBJ2-2; the D gene is possibly TRBD2 (6 bases). This CDR3 comprises 16 residues. Per germline, CDR1 SGHVS and CDR2 FQNEAQ. V lost 5 bases and J 6 bases, leaving 19 bases between the germline ends.

The rearrangement links TRBV28 to TRBJ2-7; 13 bases map to TRBD2. Trimming took 10 bases from V and 4 from J; bases not matched to a gene: 4. Looked up from germline, CDR1 is MDHEN and CDR2 is SYDVKM. CDR3 length: 13 residues. CDR3 sequence (DNA): TGTGCCACTACACTAGCGGGAGGGTACGAGCAGTACTTC. It translates to CATTLAGGYEQYF.

The gene calls are TRBV18 and TRBJ2-5; a possible D gene is TRBD2 (6 bases). Trimming pared 3 bases from V and 4 bases from J, leaving 15 bases between. The CDR3 is 15 amino acids. CDR1 is KGHSH and CDR2 is LQKENI in the germline V gene. For the CDR3, the DNA is TGTGCCAGCTCACCGCCGGGGGTACCGGCAGAGACCCAGTACTTC. Translation: CASSPPGVPAETQYF.

The rearrangement links TRBV6-5 to TRBJ1-2; possible D gene TRBD1, 6 bases. V lost 0 bases to trimming and J lost 8 bases, with 16 bases between them. The CDR3 extends over 15 amino acids. Germline assignment: CDR1 MNHEY and CDR2 SVGAGI. In nucleotides, the CDR3 is TGTGCCAGCAGTTACTCGATGACCTCAGGGGAAGGCTACACCTTC. Its translation: CASSYSMTSGEGYTF.

The chain combines TRBV6-2 or TRBV6-3 with TRBJ2-1, with 7 bases identical to TRBD1. Germline CDR1 is MNHEY and CDR2 is SVGEGT. The CDR3 consists of 16 residues. V gave up 4 bases and J gave up 4 bases; unmatched junction bases: 10. The CDR3 spells CASSSYRGQWYNEQFF. DNA of the CDR3: TGTGCCAGCAGTTCATACAGGGGCCAGTGGTACAATGAGCAGTTCTTC.

V gene TRBV18 combines with J gene TRBJ2-1; a weak D match, TRBD2 (6 bases). The V and J ends lost 3 bases and 5 bases respectively, with 14 bases between them. Germline CDR1 reads KGHSH; CDR2 reads LQKENI. The CDR3 runs to 15 residues. CDR3 sequence (DNA): TGTGCCAGCTCACCCGCGGGGACTTTTAACAATGAGCAGTTCTTC. Translated: CASSPAGTFNNEQFF.

V is TRBV7-3 and J is TRBJ2-7, with a tentative D call TRBD1 (5 bases). The length of the CDR3 is 15 residues. The germline gives CDR1 SGHTA, CDR2 FQGTGA. V was clipped by 0 bases and J by 3 bases, with 12 bases between them. Here the CDR3 DNA reads TGTGCCAGCAGCTTAACAGGGGTCCTCAACTACGAGCAGTACTTC. Translating it yields CASSLTGVLNYEQYF. Full variable domain (outside the CDR3, taken from reference TRBV7-3 and TRBJ2-7): GAGVSQTPSNKVTEKGKYVELRCDPISGHTALYWYRQSLGQGPEFLIYFQGTGAADDSGLPNDRFFAVRPEGSVSTLKIQRTERGDSAVYLCASSLTGVLNYEQYFGPGTRLTVT.

The chain uses TRBV29-1 and TRBJ2-7; 8 positions match TRBD2. CDR1 and CDR2 from the germline V gene are SQVTM and ANQGSEA. V was pared by 1 base and J by 2 bases, with 7 bases of the junction left unmatched. CDR3 length equals 15 residues. CDR3 region: CSVEVQREYPYEQYF. The CDR3 bases are TGCAGCGTTGAAGTCCAGCGGGAGTATCCCTACGAGCAGTACTTC.

The V and J genes are TRBV7-2 and TRBJ2-7; TRBD2 agrees at 9 bases. V was clipped by 2 bases and J by 0 bases; unmatched bases: 8. The CDR3 runs 17 residues. In germline, CDR1 is SGHTA, CDR2 FQGNSA. CDR3 bases: TGTGCCAGCAGCTTAAGGCCTAGCGGGAAGGGCTCCTACGAGCAGTACTTC. Translated, it gives CASSLRPSGKGSYEQYF. Based on the CDR3 plus reference TRBV7-2 and TRBJ2-7, the full variable domain is GAGVSQSPSNKVTEKGKDVELRCDPISGHTALYWYRQSLGQGLEFLIYFQGNSAPDKSGLPSDRFSAERTGGSVSTLTIQRTQQEDSAVYLCASSLRPSGKGSYEQYFGPGTRLTVT.

The chain uses TRBV6-6 and TRBJ1-5; D remains ambiguous. The CDR3 runs to 11 residues. Germline V gene data show CDR1 as MNHNY and CDR2 as SVGAGI (reference sequence). Trimming removed 8 bases from V and 4 bases from J, with 6 bases in between. CDR3 coding DNA: TGTGCCAGCGGTGAGAATCAGCCCCAGCATTTT. It specifies CASGENQPQHF.

This chain connects TRBV11-2 to TRBJ1-2; 9 nucleotides agree with TRBD1. Trimming took 5 bases from V and 0 from J; bases not matched to a gene: 10. From germline, CDR1 is SGHAT and CDR2 FQNNGV. The CDR3 has 17 residues. The CDR3 loop is CASSPTTGGDTNYGYTF. Here the CDR3 DNA reads TGTGCCAGCAGCCCTACGACAGGGGGGGACACTAACTATGGCTACACCTTC.

As regards this clone: Distinct nucleotide sequences in the sample also encode this CDR3. V gene TRBV7-2 combines with J gene TRBJ2-7; 7 bases map to TRBD2. Losses at the gene ends were 1 base for V and 2 bases for J; bases not matched to a gene: 5. From germline, CDR1 is SGHTA and CDR2 FQGNSA. This CDR3 has 15 residues. CDR3 protein: CASSLGPGLAYEQYF. The CDR3 nucleotides are TGTGCCAGCAGCTTAGGCCCCGGACTAGCCTACGAGCAGTACTTC.